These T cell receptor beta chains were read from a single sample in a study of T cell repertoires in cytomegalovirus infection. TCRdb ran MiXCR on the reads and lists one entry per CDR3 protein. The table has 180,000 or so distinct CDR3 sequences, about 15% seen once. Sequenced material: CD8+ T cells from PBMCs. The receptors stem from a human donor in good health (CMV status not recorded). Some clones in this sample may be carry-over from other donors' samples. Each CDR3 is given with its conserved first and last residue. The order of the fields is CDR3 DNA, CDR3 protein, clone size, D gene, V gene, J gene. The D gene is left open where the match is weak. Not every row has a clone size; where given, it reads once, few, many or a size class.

CDR3nt: TGTGCCAGCAGCTTAGCTTCGGGGACTTCGGATACGCAGTATTTT
CDR3aa: CASSLASGTSDTQYF
abundance: few
d_gene: .
v_gene: TRBV7-6
j_gene: TRBJ2-3

CDR3nt: TGTGCCAGCAGTCCTCAGGGGACTGAGCAGTTCTTC
CDR3aa: CASSPQGTEQFF
abundance: .
d_gene: .
v_gene: TRBV12-3/TRBV12-4
j_gene: TRBJ2-1

CDR3nt: TGTGCCAGCAGCTTAGGATCAGGGAACTATGGCTACACCTTC
CDR3aa: CASSLGSGNYGYTF
abundance: few
d_gene: .
v_gene: TRBV13
j_gene: TRBJ1-2

CDR3nt: TGTGCCAGCAGCCAGATTGAACCTGACGAGAGGCCTACGGCTTTCTTT
CDR3aa: CASSQIEPDERPTAFF
abundance: few
d_gene: .
v_gene: TRBV9
j_gene: TRBJ1-1

CDR3nt: TGTGCCAGCAGCTTAGCCCCAGCGCATCAAGAGACCCAGTACTTC
CDR3aa: CASSLAPAHQETQYF
abundance: few
d_gene: .
v_gene: TRBV11-2
j_gene: TRBJ2-5

CDR3nt: TGTGCCATCAGTGAGGACCATCGGACCGGGGAGCTGTTTTTT
CDR3aa: CAISEDHRTGELFF
abundance: .
d_gene: .
v_gene: TRBV10-3
j_gene: TRBJ2-2

CDR3nt: TGTGCCAGCAGTTCCGGCCTTGACACTCGCTCTGGGGCCAACGTCCTGACTTTC
CDR3aa: CASSSGLDTRSGANVLTF
abundance: few
d_gene: .
v_gene: TRBV7-9
j_gene: TRBJ2-6

CDR3nt: TGTGCCAGCAGTTTCGGACAGGGGGCGAACGGGGAGCTGTTTTTT
CDR3aa: CASSFGQGANGELFF
abundance: few
d_gene: TRBD1
v_gene: TRBV6-8
j_gene: TRBJ2-2

CDR3nt: TGTGCCAGCAGTTTCGTCTATGGCTACACCTTC
CDR3aa: CASSFVYGYTF
abundance: few
d_gene: .
v_gene: TRBV28
j_gene: TRBJ1-2

CDR3nt: TGTGCCAGCACCTCCTCGGGATCAAGCTGGGAGACCCAGTACTTC
CDR3aa: CASTSSGSSWETQYF
abundance: few
d_gene: .
v_gene: TRBV28
j_gene: TRBJ2-5

CDR3nt: TGCAGTGCTAGCCAGACAGGGGGCGGCAGTCAGCCCCAGCATTTT
CDR3aa: CSASQTGGGSQPQHF
abundance: .
d_gene: TRBD1
v_gene: TRBV20-1
j_gene: TRBJ1-5

CDR3nt: TGTGCCAGCAGTGGAGCAGGGGGCAATCAGCCCCAGCATTTT
CDR3aa: CASSGAGGNQPQHF
abundance: few
d_gene: .
v_gene: TRBV12-3/TRBV12-4
j_gene: TRBJ1-5

CDR3nt: TGTGCCAGCAGTTTGGGGGGGACTAATGAAAAACTGTTTTTT
CDR3aa: CASSLGGTNEKLFF
abundance: many
d_gene: .
v_gene: TRBV7-9
j_gene: TRBJ1-4

CDR3nt: TGTGCCAGCACCGTGGGCATTGGACAGGGGAAAACGAACAATGAGCAGTTCTTC
CDR3aa: CASTVGIGQGKTNNEQFF
abundance: few
d_gene: TRBD1
v_gene: TRBV6-5
j_gene: TRBJ2-1

CDR3nt: TGTGCCAGCAGCCCGACAGGGGTGGTAACGAACACTGAAGCTTTCTTT
CDR3aa: CASSPTGVVTNTEAFF
abundance: .
d_gene: TRBD1
v_gene: TRBV7-8
j_gene: TRBJ1-1

CDR3nt: TGTGCCAGCAGCCTCAATCCCGGGACAGGGGAGTACTTC
CDR3aa: CASSLNPGTGEYF
abundance: .
d_gene: TRBD1
v_gene: TRBV7-6
j_gene: TRBJ2-7

CDR3nt: TGTGCCAGCAGCTCGTTAGCGGCTGGGTACCAAGAGACCCAGTACTTC
CDR3aa: CASSSLAAGYQETQYF
abundance: .
d_gene: .
v_gene: TRBV7-9
j_gene: TRBJ2-5

CDR3nt: TGTGCCAGCAGTTCCCAGGGGCGCATCTACGAGCAGTACTTC
CDR3aa: CASSSQGRIYEQYF
abundance: .
d_gene: .
v_gene: TRBV28
j_gene: TRBJ2-7

CDR3nt: TGTGCCAGCAGCTTAGATCGACCTCCGAAAGGGCAAAACATTCAGTACTTC
CDR3aa: CASSLDRPPKGQNIQYF
abundance: few
d_gene: .
v_gene: TRBV7-6
j_gene: TRBJ2-4

CDR3nt: TGTGCCAGCAGCTTAACGGCGACTAATGAAAAACTGTTTTTT
CDR3aa: CASSLTATNEKLFF
abundance: .
d_gene: .
v_gene: TRBV7-2
j_gene: TRBJ1-4

CDR3nt: TGTGCCAGCAGCATTACTAGCGGGGAAGAGCCAGATACGCAGTATTTT
CDR3aa: CASSITSGEEPDTQYF
abundance: many
d_gene: TRBD2
v_gene: TRBV7-9
j_gene: TRBJ2-3

CDR3nt: TGTGCCAGCAGCCCACCGGACAGGTGGACCTCCTACGAGCAGTACTTC
CDR3aa: CASSPPDRWTSYEQYF
abundance: few
d_gene: TRBD1
v_gene: TRBV7-8
j_gene: TRBJ2-7

CDR3nt: TGTGCCAGCAGCCGCGGGGGTTATGGCACTGAAGCTTTCTTT
CDR3aa: CASSRGGYGTEAFF
abundance: many
d_gene: .
v_gene: TRBV7-2
j_gene: TRBJ1-1

CDR3nt: TGTGCCAGCAGCTTAGATGAGCAGCCTTACTCCTACGAGCAGTACTTC
CDR3aa: CASSLDEQPYSYEQYF
abundance: once
d_gene: .
v_gene: TRBV11-2
j_gene: TRBJ2-7

CDR3nt: TGCAGTGCTAGCGAGGGTTTTCGCTCCTATAATTCACCCCTCCACTTT
CDR3aa: CSASEGFRSYNSPLHF
abundance: .
d_gene: .
v_gene: TRBV20-1
j_gene: TRBJ1-6

CDR3nt: TGCAGTGCTAGAGATAGTCTTGCGACAGGGGGATCACCCCTCCACTTT
CDR3aa: CSARDSLATGGSPLHF
abundance: .
d_gene: TRBD1
v_gene: TRBV20-1
j_gene: TRBJ1-6

CDR3nt: TGTGCCAGCAGCGGACGACTAGCGGGGGGCACAGATACGCAGTATTTT
CDR3aa: CASSGRLAGGTDTQYF
abundance: .
d_gene: TRBD2
v_gene: TRBV7-9
j_gene: TRBJ2-3

CDR3nt: TGTGCCAGCAGCTCTGGACAGGGGGCATCTGGAAACACCATATATTTT
CDR3aa: CASSSGQGASGNTIYF
abundance: few
d_gene: TRBD1
v_gene: TRBV7-2
j_gene: TRBJ1-3

CDR3nt: TGCAGTGCAAGCGGGGCCAAGTTCAACGAGCAGTACTTC
CDR3aa: CSASGAKFNEQYF
abundance: few
d_gene: TRBD2
v_gene: TRBV20-1
j_gene: TRBJ2-7

CDR3nt: TGTGCCAGCAGTTACGATGGACGGGGACTTTACAATGAGCAGTTCTTC
CDR3aa: CASSYDGRGLYNEQFF
abundance: .
d_gene: .
v_gene: TRBV6-5
j_gene: TRBJ2-1

CDR3nt: TGTGCCAGCAGTCTCCCGGGACAGGGGGCTAGTGCGGTCATGAACACTGAAGCTTTCTTT
CDR3aa: CASSLPGQGASAVMNTEAFF
abundance: .
d_gene: TRBD1
v_gene: TRBV27
j_gene: TRBJ1-1

CDR3nt: TGTGCCAGCAGTTTCAGGACAGGAAGTTTTGGCTACACCTTC
CDR3aa: CASSFRTGSFGYTF
abundance: .
d_gene: TRBD1
v_gene: TRBV28
j_gene: TRBJ1-2

CDR3nt: TGTGCCAGCAGTTTTTCGGACAGGGGCAATGAGCAGTTCTTC
CDR3aa: CASSFSDRGNEQFF
abundance: .
d_gene: TRBD1
v_gene: TRBV28
j_gene: TRBJ2-1

CDR3nt: TGTGCCAGCAGCTTATCCGTCGGACCGGACACTGAAGCTTTCTTT
CDR3aa: CASSLSVGPDTEAFF
abundance: many
d_gene: .
v_gene: TRBV7-2
j_gene: TRBJ1-1

CDR3nt: TGTGCCAGCAGCTTAGTATCGGCAGGGATCCACTCCTACGAGCAGTACTTC
CDR3aa: CASSLVSAGIHSYEQYF
abundance: many
d_gene: .
v_gene: TRBV7-2
j_gene: TRBJ2-7

CDR3nt: TGTGCCAGCAGCTTGGTGGGGCTGGAGCAGTACTTC
CDR3aa: CASSLVGLEQYF
abundance: .
d_gene: .
v_gene: TRBV5-6
j_gene: TRBJ2-7

CDR3nt: TGTGCCAGCAGCTTAGATGGACCGGCCCGGGGGTACTATGGCTACACCTTC
CDR3aa: CASSLDGPARGYYGYTF
abundance: .
d_gene: .
v_gene: TRBV7-6
j_gene: TRBJ1-2

CDR3nt: TGTGCCAGCAGCTTAATGCGCAGGGGCAACACCGGGGAGCTGTTTTTT
CDR3aa: CASSLMRRGNTGELFF
abundance: .
d_gene: .
v_gene: TRBV7-3
j_gene: TRBJ2-2

CDR3nt: TGTGCCAGCAGCCTAGTCGGACAGGGGGCCCCAAGGACTGAAGCTTTCTTT
CDR3aa: CASSLVGQGAPRTEAFF
abundance: .
d_gene: TRBD1
v_gene: TRBV7-2
j_gene: TRBJ1-1

CDR3nt: TGTGCCAGCAGTGGAACGGGAGTGGGCCCTGAGGTACAAGATACGCAGTATTTT
CDR3aa: CASSGTGVGPEVQDTQYF
abundance: .
d_gene: .
v_gene: TRBV12-3/TRBV12-4
j_gene: TRBJ2-3

CDR3nt: TGTGCCAGCAGCTTAGGAGGGGAAGGAGAAGCTTTCTTT
CDR3aa: CASSLGGEGEAFF
abundance: few
d_gene: .
v_gene: TRBV7-9
j_gene: TRBJ1-1

CDR3nt: TGTGCCAGCAGTTACTCCGCAGACACGGCCCGGGAGCAGTACTTC
CDR3aa: CASSYSADTAREQYF
abundance: .
d_gene: .
v_gene: TRBV6-2/TRBV6-3
j_gene: TRBJ2-7

CDR3nt: TGTGCCAGCAGTTTCTCGTACAGGGGGACGAACACTGAAGCTTTCTTT
CDR3aa: CASSFSYRGTNTEAFF
abundance: .
d_gene: TRBD1
v_gene: TRBV27
j_gene: TRBJ1-1

CDR3nt: TGCAGTGCTAGAATTAGCGCGACTGATCCCTACGAGCAGTACTTC
CDR3aa: CSARISATDPYEQYF
abundance: few
d_gene: .
v_gene: TRBV20-1
j_gene: TRBJ2-7

CDR3nt: TGTGCCAGCAGGCCAGGGGTCTACGAGCAGTACTTC
CDR3aa: CASRPGVYEQYF
abundance: few
d_gene: .
v_gene: TRBV2
j_gene: TRBJ2-7

CDR3nt: TGTGCCAGCAGCTTAGGGACGGTGAACACCGGGGAGCTGTTTTTT
CDR3aa: CASSLGTVNTGELFF
abundance: few
d_gene: .
v_gene: TRBV5-6
j_gene: TRBJ2-2

CDR3nt: TGTGCCAGCAGCTCCTCAGGGGGCAAGGGCACTGAAGCTTTCTTT
CDR3aa: CASSSSGGKGTEAFF
abundance: .
d_gene: TRBD1
v_gene: TRBV7-3
j_gene: TRBJ1-1

CDR3nt: TGTGCCAGCAGACCCACTGACACCGGGGAGCTGTTTTTT
CDR3aa: CASRPTDTGELFF
abundance: .
d_gene: .
v_gene: TRBV6-2/TRBV6-3
j_gene: TRBJ2-2

CDR3nt: TGTGCCAGCAGGGACAGATACAATGAGCAGTTCTTC
CDR3aa: CASRDRYNEQFF
abundance: many
d_gene: .
v_gene: TRBV6-4
j_gene: TRBJ2-1

CDR3nt: TGTGCCAGTAGTCTGCGGACAGGGAGCTCCTACAATGAGCAGTTCTTC
CDR3aa: CASSLRTGSSYNEQFF
abundance: .
d_gene: TRBD1
v_gene: TRBV19
j_gene: TRBJ2-1

CDR3nt: TGTGCCAGCAGCTTAGTGGCAGGGGATTCCTATAATTCACCCCTCCACTTT
CDR3aa: CASSLVAGDSYNSPLHF
abundance: .
d_gene: .
v_gene: TRBV7-2
j_gene: TRBJ1-6

CDR3nt: TGTGCCAGCAGCTTAGAACTGGGGGTGACCTACACCTTC
CDR3aa: CASSLELGVTYTF
abundance: many
d_gene: .
v_gene: TRBV7-2
j_gene: TRBJ1-2

CDR3nt: TGTGCCAGCAGCTGGGGACAGGGGGACACTGAAGCTTTCTTT
CDR3aa: CASSWGQGDTEAFF
abundance: .
d_gene: TRBD1
v_gene: TRBV7-2
j_gene: TRBJ1-1

CDR3nt: TGCGCCAGCAGCTTGCAGGGCACCCATGGCTACACCTTC
CDR3aa: CASSLQGTHGYTF
abundance: .
d_gene: .
v_gene: TRBV5-1
j_gene: TRBJ1-2

CDR3nt: TGTGCCAGCAGCCCCCAGGCGCGGGGGAGCTCCTACGAGCAGTACTTC
CDR3aa: CASSPQARGSSYEQYF
abundance: .
d_gene: TRBD2
v_gene: TRBV7-2
j_gene: TRBJ2-7

CDR3nt: TGCGCCAGCGGCGGGACAGGGGGCTCTACCGGGGAGCTGTTTTTT
CDR3aa: CASGGTGGSTGELFF
abundance: .
d_gene: TRBD1
v_gene: TRBV4-1
j_gene: TRBJ2-2

CDR3nt: TGTGCCAGCAGTCGGACAGGGAGCAATCAGCCCCAGCATTTT
CDR3aa: CASSRTGSNQPQHF
abundance: many
d_gene: TRBD1
v_gene: TRBV6-2/TRBV6-3
j_gene: TRBJ1-5